The source of this T cell receptor (beta chain) is a study of shared clonotypes between healthy human individuals. Profiling relied on immunoSEQ multiplex PCR, and the TCRdb table lists in-frame clones only, not all of them. The sample yields about 2 million clones, around 96% seen once. CD45RO-negative cells were positively selected for CCR7, leaving out terminally differentiated effector memory CD45RA+ cells. The germline V and J ends were trimmed by 7 bases and 3 bases, with 9 bases remaining between them. In germline, CDR1 is SQVTM, CDR2 ANQGSEA. CDR3 length equals 11 residues. This receptor was taken from a man between 18 and 29 years old in good health. The V and J genes are TRBV29-1 and TRBJ1-2; tentatively, D is TRBD1 (6 bases). Material: naive CD8+ T cells sorted from blood. The CDR3 coding sequence is TGCAGCGCGGACAGTGACTATGGCTACACCTTC. Its translation is CSADSDYGYTF.